One and the same sample provided the 21 T cell receptor beta chains below, sequenced in a study of vaccination effects on CD4 cells after COVID-19 (dated by TCRdb to the early 2020s). In the ViraFEST assay, PBMC were stimulated with viral peptide pools, and antigen-specific CD4+ T cell clonotypes were then identified by expansion using TCR sequencing. After about 10 days of culture, CD4+ T cells were isolated with the EasySep CD4+ T cell isolation kit. Each participant got two doses of an mRNA SARS-CoV-2 vaccine, either BNT162b2 or mRNA-1273. Preparation of the library involved the immunoSEQ multiplex PCR assay. TCRdb carries this immuneACCESS record with in-frame sequences only. Its versions omit some clonotypes, under half of them owing to an unresolved V gene in the studies checked, with the rest unexplained. A total of 75,000 or so clones appear in this sample, more than 60% of them only once. The leading ten clones occupy 0.85% to 1.2% of the sample.

These receptors lack a known antigen. Specimen: CD4+ T cells from PBMCs cultured with HCoV-OC43 spike peptides, collected after COVID-19 vaccination. The sample's cell subset or site label, decoded: HCoV-OC43 spike overlapping peptide pool stimulation. These receptors all stem from a human donor who received a COVID-19 vaccine.

V is TRBV7-9 and J is TRBJ1-6, with D unclear. Trimming shortened V by 0 bases and J by 10 bases, and 7 bases separated the two germline ends. The germline gives CDR1 SEHNR, CDR2 FQNEAQ (reference sequence). The CDR3 is 13 residues long. Written as DNA, the CDR3 is TGTGCCAGCAGCTTAGCGCAAGAGTCACCCCTCCACTTT. Amino acid sequence: CASSLAQESPLHF.

This clone was seen more than once but under ten times. The rearrangement links TRBV9 to TRBJ1-3; 7 nucleotides line up with TRBD1. The CDR3 length is 16 residues. Germline V lookup: CDR1 SGDLS, CDR2 YYNGEE. V lost 0 bases to trimming and J lost 3 bases; unmatched junction nucleotides: 6. The CDR3 coding sequence is TGTGCCAGCAGCGTAGAGAGGACAGGCTTTGGAAACACCATATATTTT. Translating it yields CASSVERTGFGNTIYF.

This rearrangement joins TRBV24-1 to TRBJ2-3; the match to TRBD1 covers 10 bases. Germline CDR1 and CDR2: KGHDR and SFDVKD. The CDR3 consists of 15 residues. The J segment lost 6 bases and the V segment lost 5 bases, leaving 7 bases of the junction unmatched. CDR3 residues: CATSAGTGVQDTQYF. The CDR3 coding sequence is TGTGCCACCAGTGCTGGGACAGGGGTTCAGGATACGCAGTATTTT.

The chain recombines TRBV19 with TRBJ1-5; D ambiguous. V lost 3 bases and J lost 8, with 8 bases in between. There are 12 residues in the CDR3. From germline, CDR1 is LNHDA and CDR2 SQIVND (reference sequence). In DNA, the CDR3 is TGTGCCAGTAGTATCCGGGGAGAGCCCCAGCATTTT. It encodes CASSIRGEPQHF. Using reference TRBV19 and TRBJ1-5 for the parts outside the CDR3, the full variable domain is DGGITQSPKYLFRKEGQNVTLSCEQNLNHDAMYWYRQDPGQGLRLIYYSQIVNDFQKGDIAEGYSVSREKKESFPLTVTSAQKNPTAFYLCASSIRGEPQHFGDGTRLSIL.

This clone appeared once. The chain links TRBV7-7 to TRBJ2-5, with 8 bases identical to TRBD2. Trimming cost V 5 bases and J 4 bases; bases outside gene matches: 0. Germline assignment: CDR1 SSHAT and CDR2 FNYEAQ (reference sequence). The length of the CDR3 is 12 residues. The CDR3 loop is CASSRGGETQYF. The CDR3 DNA reads TGTGCCAGCAGCCGGGGGGGAGAGACCCAGTACTTC.

A word on this clone: The same CDR3 is also encoded by other DNA sequences in this sample. The rearrangement uses TRBV30 and TRBJ2-5; 14 bases are a match to TRBD2. Germline values: CDR1 GTSNPN, CDR2 SVGIG (reference sequence). Germline trimming cut 1 base from V and 2 bases from J; bases unmatched to any gene: 0. The CDR3 totals 15 residues. CDR3 coding DNA: TGTGCCTGGAGTGGACTAGCGGGGGGGCAAGAGACCCAGTACTTC. Residues: CAWSGLAGGQETQYF. The full variable domain, completed using reference TRBV30 and TRBJ2-5, is SQTIHQWPATLVQPVGSPLSLECTVEGTSNPNLYWYRQAAGRGLQLLFYSVGIGQISSEVPQNLSASRPQDRQFILSSKKLLLSDSGFYLCAWSGLAGGQETQYFGPGTRLLVL.

The chain couples TRBV7-9 to TRBJ2-5; D unresolved. The CDR3 is made up of 11 amino acids. V lost 4 bases and J lost 4, with 4 bases in between. The germline V gene has CDR1 SEHNR and CDR2 FQNEAQ (reference sequence). CDR3 region: CASSSPETQYF. CDR3 DNA sequence: TGTGCCAGCAGCTCACCAGAGACCCAGTACTTC.

The chain uses TRBV12-5 and TRBJ2-7; 10 bases line up with TRBD1. Trimming at V came to 6 bases and at J to 7 bases, leaving 15 bases not matched to a gene. Germline CDR1 reads LGHNT; CDR2 reads FRNRAP. The CDR3 length is 16 residues. The CDR3 loop is CASGLTRTGGVNEQYV. CDR3 in DNA: TGTGCTAGTGGCCTAACGAGGACAGGGGGGGTGAATGAGCAGTACGTC.

The chain recombines TRBV7-2 with TRBJ1-6; 9 bases map to TRBD1. The CDR3 has 16 residues. The V gene's germline CDR1 is SGHTA and CDR2 FQGNSA. The trim removed 3 bases at V and 6 bases at J, leaving 6 bases unmatched. The CDR3 coding sequence is TGTGCCAGCAGCTTTGACAGGGGGATTTTTAATTCACCCCTCCACTTT. Its translation is CASSFDRGIFNSPLHF.

This chain links TRBV7-2 with TRBJ1-5; D might be TRBD1 (6 bases). CDR3 length: 15 amino acids. With 7 bases removed from V and 1 base from J, the gap between germline ends came to 14 bases. Germline V gene data show CDR1 as SGHTA and CDR2 as FQGNSA. The CDR3 DNA is TGTGCCAGCACTCCGGGGGGGGCGAGCAATCAGCCCCAGCATTTT. This codes for CASTPGGASNQPQHF.

This chain joins TRBV7-3 and TRBJ1-2; no firm D call. The CDR3 sequence is 13 residues long. The germline CDR1 and CDR2 sequences are SGHTA and FQGTGA. Trimming left V 5 bases short and J 5 bases short, with 12 bases between. The CDR3 protein is CASSLNGVYGYTF. The CDR3 nucleotides read TGTGCCAGCAGCCTAAACGGGGTATATGGCTACACCTTC. The full variable domain, completed using reference TRBV7-3 and TRBJ1-2, is GAGVSQTPSNKVTEKGKYVELRCDPISGHTALYWYRQSLGQGPEFLIYFQGTGAADDSGLPNDRFFAVRPEGSVSTLKIQRTERGDSAVYLCASSLNGVYGYTFGSGTRLTVV.

This chain joins TRBV7-3 and TRBJ2-2; perhaps TRBD2 as D (6 bases). V dropped 5 bases and J dropped 5 bases, with 12 bases sitting between them. Germline loops: CDR1 SGHTA, CDR2 FQGTGA. The CDR3 sequence is 14 residues long. The CDR3 DNA follows: TGTGCCAGCAGCCGACTTGGGGGGACCGGGGAGCTGTTTTTT. It is translated as CASSRLGGTGELFF.

This clone occurred once. The chain is built from TRBV6-1 and TRBJ2-3; D is undetermined. Trimming left V 4 bases short and J 0 bases short, with 14 bases between. The CDR3 is 16 residues long. In germline, CDR1 is MNHNS, CDR2 SASEGT. The CDR3, as DNA: TGTGCCAGCAGTGCGGGCCCACCGGGTAGCACAGATACGCAGTATTTT. Translated: CASSAGPPGSTDTQYF.

This clone was found a few times. This chain connects TRBV15 to TRBJ2-3; the D gene is possibly TRBD2 (5 bases). Germline assignment: CDR1 LNHNV and CDR2 YYDKDF (reference sequence). This CDR3 is 17 amino acids long. V lost 1 base to trimming and J lost 0 bases, with 14 bases between them. CDR3 DNA sequence: TGTGCCACCAGCAGAGTGGTACTAGGGTGGAGCACAGATACGCAGTATTTT. Encoded protein: CATSRVVLGWSTDTQYF.

This chain links TRBV5-5 with TRBJ1-2; D unclear. There are 15 residues in the CDR3. The V and J ends lost 3 bases and 6 bases respectively, with 18 bases between them. Germline V gene sequence: CDR1 SGHKS, CDR2 YYEKEE (reference sequence). In DNA form, the CDR3 reads TGTGCCAGCAGCTCCTTGGGCGGGCTAAACGATGGCTACACCTTC. Translating it yields CASSSLGGLNDGYTF.

The chain carries TRBV2 and TRBJ1-5; D is ambiguous. There are 16 residues in the CDR3. CDR1 is SNHLY, CDR2 FYNNEI, per germline. Trimming removed 8 bases from V and 0 bases from J, with 17 bases in between. The CDR3 loop is CASHSTRVDSNQPQHF. The DNA for the CDR3 is TGTGCCAGCCACTCCACAAGGGTTGATAGCAATCAGCCCCAGCATTTT.

The CDR3 sequence: CASKGTGHLRQNEKLFF. The CDR3 DNA sequence: TGTGCCAGTAAAGGGACAGGCCACCTACGACAGAATGAAAAACTGTTTTTT. The chain has TRBV19 and TRBJ1-4; TRBD1 aligns across 8 bases. CDR3 length equals 17 residues. The germline V gene has CDR1 LNHDA and CDR2 SQIVND (reference sequence). V lost 7 bases and J lost 5; bases outside the gene matches: 15. The full variable domain, its missing parts supplied by reference TRBV19 and TRBJ1-4, is DGGITQSPKYLFRKEGQNVTLSCEQNLNHDAMYWYRQDPGQGLRLIYYSQIVNDFQKGDIAEGYSVSREKKESFPLTVTSAQKNPTAFYLCASKGTGHLRQNEKLFFGSGTQLSVL.

The J gene is TRBJ1-1, the V gene TRBV6-6, with D unclear. The V end was cut by 6 bases, the J end by 0 bases, with 14 bases between. The CDR3 contains 15 residues. CDR1 and CDR2 from the germline V gene are MNHNY and SVGAGI (reference sequence). The CDR3 DNA sequence: TGTGCCAGCAGCGCCGGTGGACGGGTGAACACTGAAGCTTTCTTT. Translation gives CASSAGGRVNTEAFF.

The J gene is TRBJ2-3, the V gene TRBV18, with D possibly called TRBD1 or TRBD2 (7 bases each). Deletions cut 0 bases from V and 6 bases from J, with 13 bases between. The CDR3 runs to 15 residues. CDR1 KGHSH and CDR2 LQKENI come from the germline V gene. CDR3 coding DNA: TGTGCCAGCTCACCACCTCAGGGGGGGATTGATACGCAGTATTTT. Protein product: CASSPPQGGIDTQYF.

This clone was counted once. The J gene is TRBJ1-5, the V gene TRBV5-1; TRBD1 matches at 10 bases. The CDR3 totals 19 residues. V shed 6 bases, J shed 5 bases, and the junction held 20 bases outside the gene matches. Per germline, CDR1 SGHRS and CDR2 YFSETQ. Here the CDR3 DNA reads TGCGCCAGCATTTTCCCGGGACAGGGGCCAACCTTTGTCCATCAGCCCCAGCATTTT. It specifies CASIFPGQGPTFVHQPQHF. Based on the CDR3 plus reference TRBV5-1 and TRBJ1-5, the full variable domain is KAGVTQTPRYLIKTRGQQVTLSCSPISGHRSVSWYQQTPGQGLQFLFEYFSETQRNKGNFPGRFSGRQFSNSRSEMNVSTLELGDSALYLCASIFPGQGPTFVHQPQHFGDGTRLSIL.

The chain recombines TRBV5-8 with TRBJ1-1, with D tentatively TRBD1 (5 bases). Trimming removed 7 bases from V and 1 base from J, with 26 bases in between. In germline, CDR1 is SGHTS, CDR2 YDEGEE. This CDR3 has 18 residues. CDR3 sequence (DNA): TGTGCCAGCCCCAATTCGGCCCCCCTGGAGGGGTGGAACACTGAAGCTTTCTTT. Amino acids: CASPNSAPLEGWNTEAFF.